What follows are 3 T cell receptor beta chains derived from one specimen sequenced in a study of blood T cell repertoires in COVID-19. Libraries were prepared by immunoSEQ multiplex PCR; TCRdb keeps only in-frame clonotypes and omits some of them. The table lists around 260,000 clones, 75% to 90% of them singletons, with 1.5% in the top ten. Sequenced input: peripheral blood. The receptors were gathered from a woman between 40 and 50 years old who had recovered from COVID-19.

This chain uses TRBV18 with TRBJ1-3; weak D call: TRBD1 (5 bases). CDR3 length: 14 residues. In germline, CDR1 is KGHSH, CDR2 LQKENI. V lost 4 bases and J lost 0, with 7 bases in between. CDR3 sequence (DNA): TGTGCCAGCTCACAGGGACTCTCTGGAAACACCATATATTTT. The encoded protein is CASSQGLSGNTIYF. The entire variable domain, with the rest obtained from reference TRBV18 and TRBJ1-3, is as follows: NAGVMQNPRHLVRRRGQEARLRCSPMKGHSHVYWYRQLPEEGLKFMVYLQKENIIDESGMPKERFSAEFPKEGPSILRIQQVVRGDSAAYFCASSQGLSGNTIYFGEGSWLTVV.

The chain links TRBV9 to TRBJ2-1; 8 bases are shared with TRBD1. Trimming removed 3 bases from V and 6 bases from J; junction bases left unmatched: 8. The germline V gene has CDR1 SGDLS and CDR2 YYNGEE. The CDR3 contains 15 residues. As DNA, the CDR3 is TGTGCCAGCAGCGCACCCGGGACAGGTGTCAATGAGCAGTTCTTC. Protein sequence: CASSAPGTGVNEQFF.

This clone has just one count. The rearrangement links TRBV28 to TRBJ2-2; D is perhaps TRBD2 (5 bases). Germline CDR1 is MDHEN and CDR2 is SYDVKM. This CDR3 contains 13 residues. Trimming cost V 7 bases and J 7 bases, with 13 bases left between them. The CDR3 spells CASMTSGDGELFF. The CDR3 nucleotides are TGTGCCAGCATGACGAGCGGAGACGGGGAGCTGTTTTTT.